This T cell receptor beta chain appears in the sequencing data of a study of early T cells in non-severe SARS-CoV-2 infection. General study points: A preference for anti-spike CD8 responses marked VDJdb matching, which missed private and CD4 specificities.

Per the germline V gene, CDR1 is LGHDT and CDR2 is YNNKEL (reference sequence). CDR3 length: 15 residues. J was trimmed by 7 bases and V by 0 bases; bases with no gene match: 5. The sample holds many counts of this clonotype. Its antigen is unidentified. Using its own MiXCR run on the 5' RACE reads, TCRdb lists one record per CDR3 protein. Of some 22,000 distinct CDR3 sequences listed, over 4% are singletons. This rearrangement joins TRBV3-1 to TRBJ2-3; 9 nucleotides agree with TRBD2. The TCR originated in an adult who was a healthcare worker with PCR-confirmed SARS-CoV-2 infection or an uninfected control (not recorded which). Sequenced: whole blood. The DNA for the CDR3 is TGTGCCAGCAGCCAAGATGGTCTAGCGGGGAATACGCAGTATTTT. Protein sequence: CASSQDGLAGNTQYF.